This TCR beta chain originates from a study of T cell responses to AZD1222 COVID-19 vaccine. Study outcomes and limitations: Nearly half of unique spike-specific TCRs reportedly avoided B.1.351 and B.1.1.7 mutated regions. Donor demographics were predominantly white British with a female majority; clonal diversity may be underestimated. Only a handful of AZD1222 recipients, six or seven in all, had baseline seropositivity.

Second-dose groups at about 4 or about 12 weeks were pooled. V was clipped by 5 bases and J by 4 bases, with 6 bases between them. Per germline, CDR1 SGHDN and CDR2 FVKESK. The CDR3 covers 12 residues. The assay was immunoSEQ multiplex PCR, and TCRdb's table has in-frame clones only and misses some. The table shows about 94,000 clones, with over 75% occurring only once. About this clone itself: Its antigen is still unknown.

The source was peripheral blood, collected 28 days after the second AZD1222 dose. This receptor was obtained from an adult who received the AZD1222 COVID-19 vaccine. The genes are TRBV14 and TRBJ1-3; D is ambiguous. CDR3 sequence: CASSKAGNTIYF. In DNA form, the CDR3 reads TGTGCCAGCAGCAAGGCAGGAAACACCATATATTTT.